This T cell receptor (beta chain) was recovered during a study of blood T cell repertoires in COVID-19. Study-level information: The United States, Italy and Spain were the sources of the acute and convalescent COVID-19 samples. From T cells, B-cell-depleted T cells, or PBMCs came the material, which was cDNA or gDNA.

In the source study's methods: Reference gene primer amplification in the assay estimated nucleated cell counts. Assay used: immunoSEQ multiplex PCR; TCRdb lists only in-frame clones, some missing. D and trimming were read from the DNA, whereas the V and J calls and clone size are those reported in that table. The top ten hold about 8.1% of the sample, which has some 16,000 clones, roughly 77% seen once. Only a few counts were recorded for this clone. The receptor was derived from a man aged 55 to 70 with acute or convalescent COVID-19. Source material: peripheral blood.

In nucleotides, the CDR3 is TGTGCCACCAGTGATTTAGGGGACGAGCAGTACTTC. Translation: CATSDLGDEQYF. The J gene is TRBJ2-7, the V gene TRBV24-1; a possible D gene is TRBD1 (5 bases). V was cut by 1 base and J by 5 bases, with 5 bases left in between. The CDR3 is 12 amino acids. Germline CDR1 is KGHDR and CDR2 is SFDVKD.